This is a list of T cell receptor beta chains from one sample in a study of vaccination and CD4 T cells after COVID-19. TCRdb redid the calling of the PCR reads with MiXCR, one entry per CDR3 protein. The table includes under 30,000 distinct CDR3 sequences, over 30% detected once. These TCRs' antigens remain unknown. This specimen consisted of CD4+ T cells from blood, cultured in vitro, obtained about 7 months after SARS-CoV-2 vaccination. The receptors stem from a human donor who had recovered from COVID-19. CDR3s include the opening cysteine and the closing phenylalanine or tryptophan. D genes are given only for firm matches. Clone size is stated in some rows and not others, as once, few, many or a class when expanded.

J: TRBJ1-1
V: TRBV20-1
size: NA
length: 14
D: NA
CDR3: CSASSGRGTTEAFF
DNA: TGCAGTGCTAGTTCGGGAAGAGGAACCACTGAAGCTTTCTTT

J: TRBJ2-5
V: TRBV7-8
size: few
length: 12
D: NA
CDR3: CASSPPGETQYF
DNA: TGTGCCAGCAGCCCCCCTGGGGAGACCCAGTACTTC

J: TRBJ2-7
V: TRBV7-2
size: NA
length: 15
D: TRBD2
CDR3: CASSDSGSAYVEQYF
DNA: TGTGCCAGCAGCGATAGCGGGAGCGCCTACGTGGAGCAGTACTTC

J: TRBJ2-7
V: TRBV4-1
size: NA
length: 14
D: NA
CDR3: CASSQDPGPYEQYF
DNA: TGCGCCAGCAGCCAAGACCCCGGGCCGTACGAGCAGTACTTC

J: TRBJ2-2
V: TRBV20-1
size: NA
length: 14
D: NA
CDR3: CSAHRGQNTGELFF
DNA: TGCAGTGCTCATCGGGGTCAGAACACCGGGGAGCTGTTTTTT

J: TRBJ1-2
V: TRBV28
size: few
length: 15
D: NA
CDR3: CASSSTGTSWDGYTF
DNA: TGTGCCAGCAGTAGCACCGGGACCTCTTGGGATGGCTACACCTTC

J: TRBJ2-3
V: TRBV20-1
size: NA
length: 12
D: NA
CDR3: CSATTHTDTQYF
DNA: TGCAGTGCTACGACTCACACAGATACGCAGTATTTT

J: TRBJ2-1
V: TRBV7-2
size: few
length: 15
D: TRBD2
CDR3: CASTTGLAGYNEQFF
DNA: TGTGCCAGCACCACGGGACTAGCGGGGTACAATGAGCAGTTCTTC

J: TRBJ2-3
V: TRBV20-1
size: NA
length: 15
D: NA
CDR3: CSARDLVRSADTQYF
DNA: TGCAGTGCTAGAGATCTAGTACGTAGCGCAGATACGCAGTATTTT

J: TRBJ2-2
V: TRBV7-6
size: medium-sized
length: 13
D: NA
CDR3: CASSFGTTGELFF
DNA: TGTGCCAGCAGCTTCGGGACGACCGGGGAGCTGTTTTTT

J: TRBJ1-5
V: TRBV20-1
size: few
length: 12
D: NA
CDR3: CSARGANQPQHF
DNA: TGCAGTGCTAGAGGGGCAAATCAGCCCCAGCATTTT

J: TRBJ2-7
V: TRBV7-3
size: NA
length: 12
D: NA
CDR3: CASSFQGGEQYF
DNA: TGTGCCAGCAGCTTCCAGGGAGGTGAGCAGTACTTC

J: TRBJ1-2
V: TRBV7-2
size: few
length: 13
D: NA
CDR3: CASRRGQLYGYTF
DNA: TGTGCCAGCAGACGGGGGCAGCTCTATGGCTACACCTTC

J: TRBJ1-2
V: TRBV5-4
size: NA
length: 11
D: NA
CDR3: CASSLGGEDTF
DNA: TGTGCCAGCAGCCTGGGCGGTGAAGACACCTTC

J: TRBJ1-6
V: TRBV4-3
size: NA
length: 14
D: TRBD1
CDR3: CATNQGDKNSPLHF
DNA: TGCGCCACCAATCAGGGGGATAAGAATTCACCCCTCCACTTT

J: TRBJ2-3
V: TRBV4-1
size: NA
length: 22
D: NA
CDR3: CASSQGTGQWLPTGVSTDTQYF
DNA: TGCGCCAGCAGCCAAGGGACGGGTCAGTGGTTGCCCACGGGGGTTAGCACAGATACGCAGTATTTT

J: TRBJ1-3
V: TRBV14
size: NA
length: 17
D: NA
CDR3: CASSQQTRLVTGNTIYF
DNA: TGTGCCAGCAGCCAACAGACCCGCCTTGTTACTGGAAACACCATATATTTT

J: TRBJ2-1
V: TRBV29-1
size: few
length: 16
D: TRBD1
CDR3: CSVEDPRTGGIDEQFF
DNA: TGCAGCGTTGAAGATCCCAGGACAGGGGGGATCGATGAGCAGTTCTTC

J: TRBJ1-5
V: TRBV2
size: NA
length: 14
D: NA
CDR3: CASSDQGSNQPQHF
DNA: TGTGCCAGCAGTGACCAAGGGAGCAATCAGCCCCAGCATTTT

J: TRBJ1-6
V: TRBV12-3/TRBV12-4
size: NA
length: 14
D: NA
CDR3: CASSLKGGDSPLHF
DNA: TGTGCCAGCAGTTTAAAGGGCGGGGATTCACCCCTCCACTTT

J: TRBJ1-5
V: TRBV7-3
size: NA
length: 17
D: TRBD1
CDR3: CASSLMPGQGGNQPQHF
DNA: TGTGCCAGCAGCTTAATGCCGGGACAGGGGGGCAATCAGCCCCAGCATTTT

J: TRBJ2-1
V: TRBV15
size: NA
length: 13
D: NA
CDR3: CATSGDSYNEQFF
DNA: TGTGCCACCAGCGGAGACAGCTACAATGAGCAGTTCTTC

J: TRBJ2-3
V: TRBV6-1
size: NA
length: 12
D: NA
CDR3: CASSPQGGTQYF
DNA: TGTGCCAGCAGTCCCCAGGGGGGTACGCAGTATTTT

J: TRBJ1-6
V: TRBV25-1
size: medium-sized
length: 17
D: NA
CDR3: CASSESGLSSYNSPLHF
DNA: TGTGCCAGCAGTGAATCGGGGCTGAGCTCCTATAATTCACCCCTCCACTTT

J: TRBJ1-2
V: TRBV20-1
size: NA
length: 15
D: NA
CDR3: CSASPRNGLVNGYTF
DNA: TGCAGTGCTAGCCCTCGAAACGGGTTGGTAAATGGCTACACCTTC

J: TRBJ2-3
V: TRBV25-1
size: NA
length: 13
D: NA
CDR3: CASRDSITDTQYF
DNA: TGTGCCAGCAGGGACAGTATCACAGATACGCAGTATTTT

J: TRBJ2-1
V: TRBV6-5
size: NA
length: 18
D: TRBD2
CDR3: CASSFYGLAGNTYNEQFF
DNA: TGTGCCAGCAGTTTCTACGGACTAGCGGGGAATACCTACAATGAGCAGTTCTTC

J: TRBJ1-1
V: TRBV29-1
size: once
length: 14
D: NA
CDR3: CSVQEGSRGTEAFF
DNA: TGCAGCGTTCAGGAGGGTAGCAGGGGCACTGAAGCTTTCTTT

J: TRBJ2-2
V: TRBV7-6
size: NA
length: 17
D: TRBD2
CDR3: CASSLVWPSGSTGELFF
DNA: TGTGCCAGCAGCTTAGTGTGGCCTAGCGGGAGCACCGGGGAGCTGTTTTTT

J: TRBJ2-6
V: TRBV6-5
size: NA
length: 16
D: NA
CDR3: CASSSVLSSGANVLTF
DNA: TGTGCCAGCAGTTCGGTCTTGAGCTCTGGGGCCAACGTCCTGACTTTC

J: TRBJ2-2
V: TRBV6-1
size: few
length: 14
D: NA
CDR3: CASRGRPNTGELFF
DNA: TGTGCCAGCAGGGGGCGCCCGAACACCGGGGAGCTGTTTTTT

J: TRBJ1-5
V: TRBV6-1
size: NA
length: 16
D: NA
CDR3: CASSEDSVRSNQPQHF
DNA: TGTGCCAGCAGTGAAGATTCGGTCCGTAGCAATCAGCCCCAGCATTTT

J: TRBJ1-1
V: TRBV28
size: NA
length: 12
D: NA
CDR3: CASSWMNTEAFF
DNA: TGTGCCAGCAGTTGGATGAACACTGAAGCTTTCTTT

J: TRBJ1-1
V: TRBV29-1
size: NA
length: 13
D: TRBD1
CDR3: CSVGDRANTEAFF
DNA: TGCAGCGTAGGGGACAGAGCGAACACTGAAGCTTTCTTT

J: TRBJ2-2
V: TRBV10-3
size: NA
length: 14
D: NA
CDR3: CAISESAATGELFF
DNA: TGTGCCATCAGTGAGTCAGCTGCAACCGGGGAGCTGTTTTTT

J: TRBJ2-3
V: TRBV15
size: NA
length: 16
D: NA
CDR3: CATSSSSFRAGDTQYF
DNA: TGTGCCACCAGCTCCAGTTCGTTTCGGGCCGGAGATACGCAGTATTTT

J: TRBJ2-7
V: TRBV10-3
size: NA
length: 16
D: NA
CDR3: CAISASRGIRTYEQYF
DNA: TGTGCCATCAGTGCGTCTAGAGGGATCAGAACCTACGAGCAGTACTTC

J: TRBJ1-2
V: TRBV29-1
size: NA
length: 12
D: NA
CDR3: CSVAGEDYGYTF
DNA: TGCAGCGTTGCGGGGGAGGACTATGGCTACACCTTC

J: TRBJ1-5
V: TRBV6-5
size: few
length: 17
D: TRBD1
CDR3: CASSSRTGSFAIQPQHF
DNA: TGTGCCAGCAGTTCCCGGACAGGGTCGTTCGCTATTCAGCCCCAGCATTTT

J: TRBJ2-7
V: TRBV7-8
size: NA
length: 12
D: NA
CDR3: CASSSTNYEQYF
DNA: TGTGCCAGCAGCTCGACCAACTACGAGCAGTACTTC